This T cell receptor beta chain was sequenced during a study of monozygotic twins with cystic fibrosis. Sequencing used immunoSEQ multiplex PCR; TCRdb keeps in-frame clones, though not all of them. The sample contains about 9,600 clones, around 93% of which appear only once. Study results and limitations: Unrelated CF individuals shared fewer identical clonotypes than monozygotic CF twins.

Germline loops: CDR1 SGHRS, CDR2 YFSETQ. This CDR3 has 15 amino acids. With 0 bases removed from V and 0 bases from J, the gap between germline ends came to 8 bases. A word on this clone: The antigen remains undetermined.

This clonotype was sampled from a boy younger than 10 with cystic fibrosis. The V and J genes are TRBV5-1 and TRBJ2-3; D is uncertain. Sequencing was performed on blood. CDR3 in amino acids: CASSLESLSTDTQYF. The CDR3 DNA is TGCGCCAGCAGCTTGGAGAGTCTCAGCACAGATACGCAGTATTTT.